A single sample gave rise to the 6 T cell receptor beta chains below, sequenced in a study of T cell changes during pregnancy in multiple sclerosis. The protocol was immunoSEQ multiplex PCR, while the TCRdb copy is restricted to in-frame clones and leaves out a portion. This sample has 12,000 or so clones, with about 93% found just once. The sequenced sample was CD4+ T cells from peripheral blood mononuclear cells, obtained before pregnancy. The receptors shown here come from a female donor with multiple sclerosis, enrolled in a pregnancy study.

The rearrangement links TRBV7-3 to TRBJ1-1; no clear D. Germline CDR1 is SGHTA and CDR2 is FQGTGA. The CDR3 is 15 amino acids. Trimming removed 5 bases at V and 5 bases at J, with 18 bases between. This chain's CDR3 is CASSKSPSPETEAFF. The DNA for the CDR3 is TGTGCCAGCAGCAAATCTCCGAGCCCTGAGACTGAAGCTTTCTTT. The entire variable domain, with the rest obtained from reference TRBV7-3 and TRBJ1-1, is as follows: GAGVSQTPSNKVTEKGKYVELRCDPISGHTALYWYRQSLGQGPEFLIYFQGTGAADDSGLPNDRFFAVRPEGSVSTLKIQRTERGDSAVYLCASSKSPSPETEAFFGQGTRLTVV.

V usage is TRBV28 and J usage is TRBJ1-5; D possibly corresponds to TRBD1 (5 bases). The length of the CDR3 is 15 residues. Germline CDR1 MDHEN, CDR2 SYDVKM. V lost 6 bases to trimming and J lost 2 bases, with 14 bases between them. CDR3 region: CASSPLTVGNQPQHF. The CDR3 bases are TGTGCCAGCAGCCCGCTGACAGTTGGCAATCAGCCCCAGCATTTT. Full variable domain (missing parts from reference TRBV28 and TRBJ1-5): DVKVTQSSRYLVKRTGEKVFLECVQDMDHENMFWYRQDPGLGLRLIYFSYDVKMKEKGDIPEGYSVSREKKERFSLILESASTNQTSMYLCASSPLTVGNQPQHFGDGTRLSIL.

V is TRBV2 and J is TRBJ2-7; tentatively, D is TRBD1 (5 bases). Germline-derived CDR1 and CDR2 are SNHLY and FYNNEI. V lost 1 base and J lost 6, with 10 bases in between. The CDR3 has 13 residues. In DNA, the CDR3 is TGTGCCAGCAGTGAAGTTGGCAGGGCCGAGCAGTACTTC. This translates into CASSEVGRAEQYF.

The rearrangement uses TRBV27 and TRBJ2-3; weak D call: TRBD1 (7 bases). V was pared by 5 bases and J by 3 bases, with 15 bases between. CDR3 size: 15 residues. In germline, CDR1 is MNHEY, CDR2 SMNVEV (reference sequence). The CDR3 loop reads CASSKTGRMTDTQYF. The CDR3, as DNA: TGTGCCAGCAGTAAGACAGGGAGGATGACAGATACGCAGTATTTT.

The chain employs TRBV5-8 and TRBJ1-4, with 7 bases aligning to TRBD1. Trimming removed 4 bases from V and 5 bases from J; junction bases left unmatched: 2. Germline V gives CDR1 SGHTS, CDR2 YDEGEE. The CDR3 is 13 residues long. This CDR3 reads CASSRDRNEKLFF. The DNA for the CDR3 is TGTGCCAGCAGCCGGGACAGAAATGAAAAACTGTTTTTT.

J is TRBJ2-5 and V is TRBV6-5; 8 positions agree with TRBD1. This CDR3 spans 11 amino acids. The ends lost 11 bases at V and 4 bases at J; junction bases unmatched: 3. Germline V gene lookup returns CDR1 MNHEY and CDR2 SVGAGI. The chain's CDR3 is CAAGTGETQYF. For the CDR3, the DNA is TGTGCCGCGGGGACAGGAGAGACCCAGTACTTC.